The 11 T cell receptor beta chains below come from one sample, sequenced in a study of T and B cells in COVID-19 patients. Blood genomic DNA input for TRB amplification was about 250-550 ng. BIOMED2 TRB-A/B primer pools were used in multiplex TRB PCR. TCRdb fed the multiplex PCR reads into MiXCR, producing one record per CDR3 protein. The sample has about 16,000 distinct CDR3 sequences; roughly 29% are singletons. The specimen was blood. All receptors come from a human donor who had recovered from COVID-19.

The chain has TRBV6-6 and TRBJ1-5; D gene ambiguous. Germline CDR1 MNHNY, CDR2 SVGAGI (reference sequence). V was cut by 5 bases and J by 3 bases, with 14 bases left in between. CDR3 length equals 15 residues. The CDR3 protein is CASSQPTAYNQPQHF. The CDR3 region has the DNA TGTGCCAGCAGTCAGCCGACGGCTTACAATCAGCCCCAGCATTTT.

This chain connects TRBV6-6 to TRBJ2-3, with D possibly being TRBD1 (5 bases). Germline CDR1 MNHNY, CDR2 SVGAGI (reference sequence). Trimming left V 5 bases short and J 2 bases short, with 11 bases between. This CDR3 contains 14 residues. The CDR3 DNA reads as TGTGCCAGCAGTAGTGACAGATACACAGATACGCAGTATTTT. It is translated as CASSSDRYTDTQYF.

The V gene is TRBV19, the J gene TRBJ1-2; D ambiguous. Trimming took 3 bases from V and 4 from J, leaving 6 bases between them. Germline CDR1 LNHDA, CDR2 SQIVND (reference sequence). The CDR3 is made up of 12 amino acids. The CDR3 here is CASSMQSYGYTF. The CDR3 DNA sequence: TGTGCCAGTAGTATGCAGTCCTATGGCTACACCTTC.

CDR3 coding DNA: TGTGCCAGCAGGGGACTAGCGGGCTACGAGCAGTACTTC. This encodes CASRGLAGYEQYF. This chain joins TRBV6-5 and TRBJ2-7; TRBD2 agrees at 12 bases. J lost 3 bases, V lost 6 bases, and 0 bases had no gene match. Germline V CDR1 and CDR2: MNHEY, SVGAGI. CDR3 length: 13 amino acids.

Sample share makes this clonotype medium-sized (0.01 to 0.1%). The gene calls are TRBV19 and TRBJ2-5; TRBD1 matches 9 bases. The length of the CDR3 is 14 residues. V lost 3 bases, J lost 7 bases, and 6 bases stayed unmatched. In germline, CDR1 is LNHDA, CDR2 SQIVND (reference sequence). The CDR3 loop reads CASSMGQGIRTQYF. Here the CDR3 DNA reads TGTGCCAGTAGTATGGGACAGGGTATTAGGACCCAGTACTTC.

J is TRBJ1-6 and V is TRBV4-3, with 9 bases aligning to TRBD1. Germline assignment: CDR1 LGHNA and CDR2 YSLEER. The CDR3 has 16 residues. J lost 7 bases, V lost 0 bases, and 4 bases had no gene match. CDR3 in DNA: TGCGCCAGCAGCCAAGATCGGGACAGGGTCAATTCACCCCTCCACTTT. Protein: CASSQDRDRVNSPLHF.

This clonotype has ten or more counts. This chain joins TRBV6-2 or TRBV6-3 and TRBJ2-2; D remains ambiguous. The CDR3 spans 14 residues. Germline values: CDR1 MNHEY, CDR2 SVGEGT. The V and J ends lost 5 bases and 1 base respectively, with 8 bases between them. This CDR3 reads CASSPSMNTGELFF. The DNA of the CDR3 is TGTGCCAGCAGTCCGTCGATGAACACCGGGGAGCTGTTTTTT.

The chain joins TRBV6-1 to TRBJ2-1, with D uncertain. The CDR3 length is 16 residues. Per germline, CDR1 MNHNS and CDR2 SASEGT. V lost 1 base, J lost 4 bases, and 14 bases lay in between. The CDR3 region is CASSEGSSFPYNEQFF. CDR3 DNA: TGTGCCAGCAGTGAAGGAAGCTCCTTCCCATACAATGAGCAGTTCTTC.

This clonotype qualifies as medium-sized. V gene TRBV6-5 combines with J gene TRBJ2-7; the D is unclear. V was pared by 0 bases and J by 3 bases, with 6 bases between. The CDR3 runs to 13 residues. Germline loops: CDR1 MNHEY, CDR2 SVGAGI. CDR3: CASSYSGHYEQYF. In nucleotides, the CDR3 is TGTGCCAGCAGTTACTCGGGCCACTACGAGCAGTACTTC.

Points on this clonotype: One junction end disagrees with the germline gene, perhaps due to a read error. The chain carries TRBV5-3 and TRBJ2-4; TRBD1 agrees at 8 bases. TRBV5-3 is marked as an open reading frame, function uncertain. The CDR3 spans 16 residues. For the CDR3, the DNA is TGCGCCAGCAGACTAGGACAGGGCCTAGCCAAAAACATTCAGTACTTC. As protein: CASRLGQGLAKNIQYF.

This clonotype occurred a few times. CDR3 in amino acids: CASSKEVVSFKTGTHANTDTQYF. The CDR3 nucleotides read TGTGCCAGCAGCAAAGAAGTAGTGAGTTTTAAGACAGGGACACACGCCAACACAGATACGCAGTATTTT. The chain joins TRBV21-1 to TRBJ2-3; the listed D gene, TRBD1, was not tested against the DNA. TRBV21-1 is a pseudogene segment. This CDR3 region has 23 residues.